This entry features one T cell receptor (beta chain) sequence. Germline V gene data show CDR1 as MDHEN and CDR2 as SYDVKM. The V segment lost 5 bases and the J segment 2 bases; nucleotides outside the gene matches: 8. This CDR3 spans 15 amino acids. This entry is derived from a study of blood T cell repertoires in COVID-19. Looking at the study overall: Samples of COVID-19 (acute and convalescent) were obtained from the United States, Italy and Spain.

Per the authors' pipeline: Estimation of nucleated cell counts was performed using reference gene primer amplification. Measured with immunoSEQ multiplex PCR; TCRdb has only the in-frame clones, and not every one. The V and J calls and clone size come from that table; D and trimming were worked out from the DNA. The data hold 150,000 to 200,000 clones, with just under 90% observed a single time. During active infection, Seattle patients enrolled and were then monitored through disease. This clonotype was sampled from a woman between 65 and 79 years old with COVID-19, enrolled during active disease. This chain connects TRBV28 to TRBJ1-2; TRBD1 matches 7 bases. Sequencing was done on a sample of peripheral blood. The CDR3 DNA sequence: TGTGCCAGCAGTACCACGAAACAGGGGAACTATGGCTACACCTTC. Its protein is CASSTTKQGNYGYTF.